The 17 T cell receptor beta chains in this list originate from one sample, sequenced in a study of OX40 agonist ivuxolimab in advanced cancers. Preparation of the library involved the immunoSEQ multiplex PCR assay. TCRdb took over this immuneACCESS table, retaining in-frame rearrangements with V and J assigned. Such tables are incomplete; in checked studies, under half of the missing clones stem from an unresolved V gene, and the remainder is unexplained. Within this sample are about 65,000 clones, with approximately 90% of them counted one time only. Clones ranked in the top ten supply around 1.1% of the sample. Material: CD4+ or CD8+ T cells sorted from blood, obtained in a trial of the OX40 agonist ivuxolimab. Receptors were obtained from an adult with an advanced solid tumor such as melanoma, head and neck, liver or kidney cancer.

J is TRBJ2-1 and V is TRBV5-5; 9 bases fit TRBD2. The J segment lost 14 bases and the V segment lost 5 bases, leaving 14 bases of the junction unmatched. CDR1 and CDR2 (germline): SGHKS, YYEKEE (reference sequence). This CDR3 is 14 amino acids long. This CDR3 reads CASSPGTSREVEFF. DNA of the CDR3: TGTGCCAGCAGTCCCGGGACTAGCAGGGAGGTGGAGTTCTTC.

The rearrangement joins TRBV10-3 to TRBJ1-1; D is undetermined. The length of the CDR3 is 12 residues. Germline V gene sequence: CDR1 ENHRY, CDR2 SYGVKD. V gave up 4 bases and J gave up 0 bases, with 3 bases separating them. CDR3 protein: CAISGMNTEAFF. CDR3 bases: TGTGCCATCAGTGGGATGAACACTGAAGCTTTCTTT.

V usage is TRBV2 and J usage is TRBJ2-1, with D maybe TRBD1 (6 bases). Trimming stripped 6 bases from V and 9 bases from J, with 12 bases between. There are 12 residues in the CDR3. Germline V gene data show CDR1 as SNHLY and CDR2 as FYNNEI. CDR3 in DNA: TGTGCCAGCAGAGCAACAGGGCGTGAGCAGTTCTTC. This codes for CASRATGREQFF.

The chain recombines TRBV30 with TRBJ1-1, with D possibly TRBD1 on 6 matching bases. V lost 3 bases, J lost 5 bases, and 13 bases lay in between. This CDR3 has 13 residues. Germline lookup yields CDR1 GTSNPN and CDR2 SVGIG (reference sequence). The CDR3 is CAWSESGVTEAFF. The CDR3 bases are TGTGCCTGGAGCGAGTCAGGGGTTACTGAAGCTTTCTTT.

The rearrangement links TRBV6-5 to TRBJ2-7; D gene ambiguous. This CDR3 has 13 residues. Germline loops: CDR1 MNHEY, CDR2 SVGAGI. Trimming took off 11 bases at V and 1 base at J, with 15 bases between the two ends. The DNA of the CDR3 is TGTGCCCGGAGCCACCCAGCATCCTACGAGCAGTACTTC. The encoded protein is CARSHPASYEQYF.

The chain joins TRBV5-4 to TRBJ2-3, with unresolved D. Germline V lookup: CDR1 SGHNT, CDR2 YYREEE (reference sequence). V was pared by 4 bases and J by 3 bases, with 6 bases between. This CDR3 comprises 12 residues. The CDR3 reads CASSSHTDTQYF. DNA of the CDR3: TGTGCCAGCAGCAGTCATACAGATACGCAGTATTTT.

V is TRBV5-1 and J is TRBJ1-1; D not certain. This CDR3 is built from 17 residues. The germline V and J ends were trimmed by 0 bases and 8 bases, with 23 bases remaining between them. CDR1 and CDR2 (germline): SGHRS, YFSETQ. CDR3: CASSLELAPPQGSEAFF. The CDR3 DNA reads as TGCGCCAGCAGCTTGGAGCTGGCGCCTCCCCAAGGATCGGAAGCTTTCTTT.

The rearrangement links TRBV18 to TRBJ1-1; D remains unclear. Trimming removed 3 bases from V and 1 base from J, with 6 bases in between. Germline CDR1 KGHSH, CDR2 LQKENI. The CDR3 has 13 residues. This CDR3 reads CASSPSQNTEAFF. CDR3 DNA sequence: TGTGCCAGCTCACCCTCACAGAACACTGAAGCTTTCTTT.

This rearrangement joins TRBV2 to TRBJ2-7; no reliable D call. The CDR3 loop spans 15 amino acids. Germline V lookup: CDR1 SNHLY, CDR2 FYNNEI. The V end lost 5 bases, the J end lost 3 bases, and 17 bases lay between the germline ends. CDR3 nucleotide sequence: TGTGCCAGCAGTCGTACGAGTTACGCAGGCTACGAGCAGTACTTC. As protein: CASSRTSYAGYEQYF.

CDR3: CASSYPGLPYEQYF. Written as DNA, the CDR3 is TGTGCCAGCAGTTACCCAGGCCTACCCTACGAGCAGTACTTC. This sequence joins TRBV6-6 and TRBJ2-7, with no clear D. Trimming cost V 2 bases and J 2 bases, with 10 bases left between them. Germline V CDR1 and CDR2: MNHNY, SVGAGI (reference sequence). The CDR3 is made up of 14 amino acids.

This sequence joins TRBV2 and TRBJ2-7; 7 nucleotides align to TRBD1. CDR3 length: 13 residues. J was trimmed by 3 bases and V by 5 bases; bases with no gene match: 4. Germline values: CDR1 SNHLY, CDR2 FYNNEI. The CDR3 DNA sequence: TGTGCCAGCAGTCAGGGGGTCCTCTACGAGCAGTACTTC. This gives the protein CASSQGVLYEQYF. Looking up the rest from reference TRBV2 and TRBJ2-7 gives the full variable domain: EPEVTQTPSHQVTQMGQEVILRCVPISNHLYFYWYRQILGQKVEFLVSFYNNEISEKSEIFDDQFSVERPDGSNFTLKIRSTKLEDSAMYFCASSQGVLYEQYFGPGTRLTVT.

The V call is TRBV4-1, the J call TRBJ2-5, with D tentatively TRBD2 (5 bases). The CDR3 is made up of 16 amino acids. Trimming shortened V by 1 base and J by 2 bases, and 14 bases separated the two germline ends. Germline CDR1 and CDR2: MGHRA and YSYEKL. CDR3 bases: TGCGCCAGCAGCCAAGGAGCCGGGAACTTACAAGAGACCCAGTACTTC. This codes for CASSQGAGNLQETQYF.

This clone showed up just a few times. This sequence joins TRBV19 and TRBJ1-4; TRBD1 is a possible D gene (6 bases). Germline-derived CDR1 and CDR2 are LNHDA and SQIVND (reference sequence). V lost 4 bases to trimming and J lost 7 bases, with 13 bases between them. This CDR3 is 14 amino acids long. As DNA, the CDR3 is TGTGCCAGTAGTACCACAGGGATTGGTGAAAAACTGTTTTTT. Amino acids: CASSTTGIGEKLFF.

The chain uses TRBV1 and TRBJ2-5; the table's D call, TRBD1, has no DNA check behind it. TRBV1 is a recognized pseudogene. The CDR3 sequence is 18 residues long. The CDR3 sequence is CTSSPLITPLTGAETQYF. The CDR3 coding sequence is TGCACCAGCAGCCCCCTAATAACCCCCCTCACAGGGGCAGAGACCCAGTACTTC.

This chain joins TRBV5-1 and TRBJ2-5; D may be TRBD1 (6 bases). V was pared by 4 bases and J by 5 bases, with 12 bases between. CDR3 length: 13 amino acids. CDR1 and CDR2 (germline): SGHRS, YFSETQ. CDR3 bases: TGCGCCAGCAGCGGCTCAGGGGCGGAGACCCAGTACTTC. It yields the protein CASSGSGAETQYF.

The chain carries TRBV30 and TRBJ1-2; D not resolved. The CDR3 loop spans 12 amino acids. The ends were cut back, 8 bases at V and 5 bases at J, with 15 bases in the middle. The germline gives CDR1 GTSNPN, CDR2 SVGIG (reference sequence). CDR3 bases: TGTGCCAAGCTCGGGAAAGGATATGGCTACACCTTC. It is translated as CAKLGKGYGYTF.

Written as DNA, the CDR3 is TGTGCCAGTAGCCTTCCGACTCGCTCGGCGCAGTATTTT. This encodes CASSLPTRSAQYF. V usage is TRBV19 and J usage is TRBJ2-3; D gene uncertain. The CDR3 is made up of 13 amino acids. V lost 6 bases, J lost 10 bases, and 17 bases lay in between. Germline loops: CDR1 LNHDA, CDR2 SQIVND (reference sequence).